The 25 T cell receptor beta chains reported below all come from one sample, sequenced in a study of regulatory T cells in long-lasting Graves disease. Construction of TCR beta libraries relied on iRepertoire HTBI primers and on Arm-PCR targeting CDR3 regions. Each CDR3 protein is one row after TCRdb ran MiXCR on the multiplex PCR reads. The sample includes a few hundred thousand distinct CDR3 sequences, roughly 16% of them seen just once. Time point given: newly diagnosed GD, antithyroid drugs for less than 3 months. PBMCs were the source of the RNA used for TCR sequencing. These data are also associated with another study on T cells in Graves' hyperthyroidism and ophthalmopathy.

The sample here was peripheral blood mononuclear cells (PBMCs), taken at new diagnosis, from a patient treated with antithyroid drugs. The receptor set was obtained from a woman under 30 with Graves disease.

This chain joins TRBV12-3 or TRBV12-4 and TRBJ2-5, with a tentative D call TRBD2 (6 bases). The CDR3 runs to 15 residues. Trimming left V 8 bases short and J 5 bases short, with 21 bases between. The CDR3 DNA follows: TGTGCCAGCCGTCGGGGGTCCTCGTTGGGGGAGACCCAGTACTTC. Its protein is CASRRGSSLGETQYF.

This chain uses TRBV5-1 with TRBJ2-1; 9 bases agree with TRBD2. In germline, CDR1 is SGHRS, CDR2 YFSETQ. This CDR3 has 17 amino acids. The V and J ends lost 0 bases and 3 bases, in that order; junction bases with no gene match: 7. CDR3 bases: TGCGCCAGCAGCTTGGCCCTGACTAGCGGATTCTACAATGAGCAGTTCTTC. Its translation: CASSLALTSGFYNEQFF.

This clonotype occurred many times. The CDR3 region has the DNA TGTGCCAGCACTCCGGAGGCGGGGACCCGCTCCTACGAGCAGTACTTC. This translates into CASTPEAGTRSYEQYF. The chain employs TRBV11-1 and TRBJ2-7, with a tentative D call TRBD2 (6 bases). The CDR3 is 16 residues long. V was pared by 7 bases and J by 0 bases, with 19 bases between. Germline V CDR1 and CDR2: SGHAT, FQDESV (reference sequence).

This clonotype was detected many times. The rearrangement links TRBV28 to TRBJ2-7; perhaps TRBD1 as D (6 bases). The CDR3 extends over 15 amino acids. Germline assignment: CDR1 MDHEN and CDR2 SYDVKM. Between the trimmed V and J ends, which lost 1 base and 1 base, there was a span of 11 bases. For the CDR3, the DNA is TGTGCCAGCAGTTTATTTTGGGACACTTCCTACGAGCAGTACTTC. Amino acids: CASSLFWDTSYEQYF.

This clonotype was picked up a small number of times. The CDR3 does not end in the conserved phenylalanine or tryptophan, so this is likely a read error. This chain links TRBV2 with TRBJ1-2, with 9 bases fitting TRBD1. Trimming took 11 bases from V and 7 from J; bases not matched to a gene: 17. The CDR3 spans 15 residues. Germline V gene data show CDR1 as SNHLY and CDR2 as FYNNEI. DNA of the CDR3: TGTGCCGAGCTAGGGACAGGGATGTTGGGGAGTGGCTACACCTCC. Amino acid sequence: CAELGTGMLGSGYTS.

The chain is built from TRBV27 and TRBJ1-6; tentatively, D is TRBD1 (5 bases). Deletions cut 2 bases from V and 8 bases from J, with 22 bases between. CDR1 is MNHEY, CDR2 SMNVEV, per germline (reference sequence). This CDR3 comprises 18 residues. As DNA, the CDR3 is TGTGCCAGCAGTTTAAGCATCAGGGTGACAGCCCAAGATTCACCCCTCCACTTT. Protein: CASSLSIRVTAQDSPLHF.

In this sample, this clonotype turned up many times. The CDR3 protein is CASSGKETQYF. CDR3 coding DNA: TGTGCCAGCAGTGGCAAAGAGACCCAGTACTTC. The chain uses TRBV2 and TRBJ2-5; no definite D call. Germline CDR1 reads SNHLY; CDR2 reads FYNNEI. The CDR3 has 11 residues. Trimming left V 4 bases short and J 3 bases short, with 3 bases between.

Concerning this clonotype itself: A junction end diverges from the germline sequence, so it may reflect a read error. The chain has TRBV5-1 and TRBJ1-4, with a possible D match to TRBD1 (6 bases). The CDR3 totals 14 residues. The germline CDR1 and CDR2 sequences are SGHRS and YFSETQ. CDR3 protein: CASSTDRNNDKLFF. For the CDR3, the DNA is TGCGCCAGCAGCACTGACAGGAATAATGATAAACTGTTTTTT.

This clonotype was recorded at least ten times. V gene TRBV5-1 combines with J gene TRBJ2-1; either TRBD1 or TRBD2 may fit D (7 bases each). The CDR3 is 15 amino acids. The germline V gene encodes CDR1 SGHRS and CDR2 YFSETQ. Trimming took 4 bases from V and 0 from J, leaving 11 bases between them. The CDR3 DNA is TGCGCCAGCAGCCCAGGGGGGGGCTCCTACAATGAGCAGTTCTTC. Its protein is CASSPGGGSYNEQFF.

This clonotype was detected ten times or more. This chain uses TRBV3-1 with TRBJ1-2; 8 bases match TRBD1. Looked up from germline, CDR1 is LGHDT and CDR2 is YNNKEL (reference sequence). CDR3 length: 14 residues. J lost 4 bases, V lost 3 bases, and 4 bases had no gene match. The CDR3 spells CASSHGTGLYGYTF. The CDR3 bases are TGTGCCAGCAGCCATGGGACAGGCCTCTATGGCTACACCTTC.

This clonotype has a handful of counts. The chain links TRBV12-3 or TRBV12-4 to TRBJ1-2; 7 nucleotides agree with TRBD1. The CDR3 contains 13 residues. V shed 4 bases, J shed 3 bases, and the junction held 2 bases outside the gene matches. The CDR3 protein is CASSSDRDYGYTF. For the CDR3, the DNA is TGTGCCAGCAGTTCCGACAGGGACTATGGCTACACCTTC.

The table lists this clonotype with many counts. This rearrangement joins TRBV29-1 to TRBJ1-1, with 7 bases that match TRBD1. The germline V gene encodes CDR1 SQVTM and CDR2 ANQGSEA. V was clipped by 3 bases and J by 4 bases; unmatched bases: 5. This CDR3 has 13 residues. Here the CDR3 reads CSVDRGLGTEAFF. The CDR3 DNA reads TGCAGCGTTGATAGGGGGCTGGGCACTGAAGCTTTCTTT.

In this sample, this clonotype turned up many times. The chain joins TRBV6-2 or TRBV6-3 to TRBJ2-1; TRBD2 might be the D (7 bases). Germline V CDR1 and CDR2: MNHEY, SVGEGT. The CDR3 sequence is 15 residues long. V was trimmed by 9 bases and J by 7 bases, leaving 22 bases between them. Here the CDR3 DNA reads TGTGCCAGGTCTAGCGTCGGCGGGGGACATAATGAGCAGTTCTTC. It encodes CARSSVGGGHNEQFF.

This clonotype has only a few counts. The chain has TRBV20-1 and TRBJ2-7; TRBD1 is a possible D gene (6 bases). The CDR3 sequence is 13 residues long. Per the germline V gene, CDR1 is DFQATT and CDR2 is SNEGSKA (reference sequence). The V gene lost 6 bases and the J gene lost 5 bases, with 17 bases spanning the gap. The CDR3 bases are TGCAGTGCCCCCAGGGGTTACGGGGACGAGCAGTACTTC. This translates into CSAPRGYGDEQYF.

This clonotype was picked up a small number of times. The chain recombines TRBV5-1 with TRBJ1-2; D remains ambiguous. This CDR3 is 13 amino acids long. The germline CDR1 and CDR2 sequences are SGHRS and YFSETQ. V was shortened by 0 bases and J by 1 base, with 4 bases between the two germline ends. The CDR3 loop is CASSLGNNYGYTF. The CDR3 DNA sequence: TGCGCCAGCAGCTTGGGGAATAACTATGGCTACACCTTC.

This clonotype was detected a few times. The chain employs TRBV7-9 and TRBJ2-2; 11 bases map to TRBD2. J was trimmed by 5 bases and V by 1 base; bases with no gene match: 6. The germline CDR1 and CDR2 sequences are SEHNR and FQNEAQ (reference sequence). This CDR3 has 17 residues. This CDR3 reads CASSLVGLAGFTGELFF. The CDR3 DNA reads TGTGCCAGCAGCTTAGTAGGACTAGCGGGTTTTACCGGGGAGCTGTTTTTT.

This clonotype was counted many times. The rearrangement links TRBV7-9 to TRBJ2-1, with D possibly being TRBD2 (6 bases). Germline assignment: CDR1 SEHNR and CDR2 FQNEAQ (reference sequence). This CDR3 spans 14 amino acids. V lost 0 bases, J lost 3 bases, and 6 bases lay in between. The CDR3 coding sequence is TGTGCCAGCAGCTTAGCGGGGGGCTACAATGAGCAGTTCTTC. As protein: CASSLAGGYNEQFF.

The chain has TRBV12-3 or TRBV12-4 and TRBJ2-5; tentatively, D is TRBD2 (5 bases). The CDR3 sequence is 14 residues long. The V end lost 2 bases, the J end lost 2 bases, and 9 bases lay between the germline ends. The CDR3 DNA reads as TGTGCCAGCAGTTTAAGGACTGGACAAGAGACCCAGTACTTC. It specifies CASSLRTGQETQYF.

This clonotype showed up many times. The chain recombines TRBV28 with TRBJ1-6; 10 positions match TRBD1. Germline V CDR1 and CDR2: MDHEN, SYDVKM. J lost 5 bases, V lost 6 bases, and 7 bases had no gene match. The CDR3 length is 16 residues. DNA for the CDR3: TGTGCCAGCAGGACCACAGGGACAGGGGATAATTCACCCCTCCACTTT. Translating it yields CASRTTGTGDNSPLHF.

In this sample, this clonotype turned up a few times. The chain is built from TRBV4-1 and TRBJ1-5; no reliable D call. The germline gives CDR1 MGHRA, CDR2 YSYEKL. The CDR3 sequence is 16 residues long. Trimming left V 0 bases short and J 2 bases short, with 11 bases between. CDR3 nucleotides: TGCGCCAGCAGCCAAGATTTGGCACAACGCAATCAGCCCCAGCATTTT. Translating gives CASSQDLAQRNQPQHF.

This clonotype occurred a few times. The gene calls are TRBV10-3 and TRBJ2-4; TRBD2 aligns across 8 bases. V dropped 0 bases and J dropped 2; count of bases not matched to a gene: 6. Germline CDR1 ENHRY, CDR2 SYGVKD. The CDR3 length is 17 residues. The CDR3 sequence: CAISESLGSGTKNIQYF. The CDR3 DNA follows: TGTGCCATCAGTGAGTCGCTGGGTAGCGGGACCAAAAACATTCAGTACTTC.

In this sample, this clonotype turned up many times. The chain couples TRBV6-1 to TRBJ2-3; 8 positions agree with TRBD2. CDR1 and CDR2 from the germline V gene are MNHNS and SASEGT. CDR3 size: 15 residues. The ends lost 6 bases at V and 1 base at J; junction bases unmatched: 6. In nucleotides, the CDR3 is TGTGCCAGCAGCCGTAGCGGGGCGGGCACAGATACGCAGTATTTT. Amino acids: CASSRSGAGTDTQYF.

In this sample, this clonotype turned up many times. The CDR3 loop reads CASSPGQGASYEQYF. The CDR3 bases are TGTGCCAGCAGCCCCGGACAGGGGGCCTCCTACGAGCAGTACTTC. V usage is TRBV7-9 and J usage is TRBJ2-7; 11 bases are shared with TRBD1. Germline-derived CDR1 and CDR2 are SEHNR and FQNEAQ (reference sequence). Trimming at V came to 5 bases and at J to 0 bases, leaving 3 bases not matched to a gene. The CDR3 is 15 amino acids.

This clonotype was observed many times. The V gene is TRBV5-1, the J gene TRBJ2-7, with 7 nucleotides matching TRBD1. The germline V gene has CDR1 SGHRS and CDR2 YFSETQ. The CDR3 covers 15 residues. V lost 1 base and J lost 2; bases outside the gene matches: 6. The CDR3 is CASSLSTGRTYEQYF. Written as DNA, the CDR3 is TGCGCCAGCAGCTTGTCGACAGGGCGGACCTACGAGCAGTACTTC. Filled out from reference TRBV5-1 and TRBJ2-7, the complete variable domain reads KAGVTQTPRYLIKTRGQQVTLSCSPISGHRSVSWYQQTPGQGLQFLFEYFSETQRNKGNFPGRFSGRQFSNSRSEMNVSTLELGDSALYLCASSLSTGRTYEQYFGPGTRLTVT.

Many counts were recorded for this clonotype. The V gene is TRBV19, the J gene TRBJ1-1, with D perhaps matching TRBD1 (6 bases). V lost 1 base and J lost 0, with 15 bases in between. Germline V CDR1 and CDR2: LNHDA, SQIVND (reference sequence). The CDR3 sequence is 17 residues long. CDR3 sequence (DNA): TGTGCCAGTAGTATAGCTGGAACAGGGAGGATGAACACTGAAGCTTTCTTT. This encodes CASSIAGTGRMNTEAFF.